This TCR beta chain appears in the sequencing data of a study of tumor and adjacent non-tumor tissue in lung cancer. The library came from three nested PCR rounds adapted from ARM-PCR protocols. In TCRdb, the multiplex PCR reads were re-called with MiXCR into one record per CDR3 protein. The top ten hold roughly 20% of the sample, which has roughly 150,000 distinct CDR3 sequences, roughly 70% seen once. RNA was extracted from bulk tissue without any cell sorting. Notes on this clonotype: The junction shows a germline mismatch at one end, possibly a read error.

This TCR derives from a man between 60 and 75 years old with small cell lung cancer. Specimen: lung tumor tissue.

The CDR3 bases are TGCAGCGTTGTGAGTTTCCCCTACGAGCGGTACTTC. This sequence encodes CSVVSFPYERYF. The gene calls are TRBV29-1 and TRBJ2-7; D gene uncertain. CDR1 is SQVTM and CDR2 is ANQGSEA in the germline V gene. The CDR3 runs to 12 residues.